Presented here are 31 T cell receptor beta chains from one specimen sequenced in a study of cytomegalovirus exposure and HLA in healthy donors. The PCR was carried out with 60 Vbeta primers and 13 Jbeta primers. The data were produced by immunoSEQ multiplex PCR, yet TCRdb's version contains in-frame clones alone and is incomplete. The sample contains about 130,000 clones, 75% of which appear only once. Sequenced sample: PBMCs. These receptors came from a man aged 25-40 years in good health and CMV-seronegative.

This clone was recorded a few times. No DNA is shown, since the ends of the CDR3 on it are uncertain; the CDR3 is the one TCRdb lists. This chain links TRBV12-1 with TRBJ2-7; the D call in the table, TRBD2, was not verified against the DNA. TRBV12-1 is deemed a pseudogene. The CDR3 length equals 17 residues, ends included. The CDR3 loop is CASSFGSGTPFSYEQYF.

This clone occurred a few times. The V and J genes are TRBV5-1 and TRBJ2-1, with a tentative D call TRBD2 (5 bases). Germline V gene lookup returns CDR1 SGHRS and CDR2 YFSETQ. Trimming left V 0 bases short and J 12 bases short, with 10 bases between. The CDR3 sequence is 12 residues long. This CDR3 reads CASSLEFRGQFF. The CDR3 DNA reads as TGCGCCAGCAGCTTGGAATTCCGGGGGCAGTTCTTC.

This chain links TRBV28 with TRBJ2-7; weak D call: TRBD1 (5 bases). From germline, CDR1 is MDHEN and CDR2 SYDVKM. V was clipped by 9 bases and J by 2 bases, with 17 bases between them. CDR3 length: 14 amino acids. CDR3 DNA sequence: TGTGCCAGTAACGTCAGGGCGGAAACCTACGAGCAGTACTTC. Its protein product is CASNVRAETYEQYF. Filled out from reference TRBV28 and TRBJ2-7, the complete variable domain reads DVKVTQSSRYLVKRTGEKVFLECVQDMDHENMFWYRQDPGLGLRLIYFSYDVKMKEKGDIPEGYSVSREKKERFSLILESASTNQTSMYLCASNVRAETYEQYFGPGTRLTVT.

The rearrangement uses TRBV6-5 and TRBJ1-5; 7 bases map to TRBD1. The J segment lost 4 bases and the V segment lost 4 bases, leaving 4 bases of the junction unmatched. CDR1 and CDR2 (germline): MNHEY, SVGAGI. CDR3 length equals 14 residues. This chain's CDR3 is CASSWDRYNQPQHF. The CDR3 region has the DNA TGTGCCAGCAGTTGGGACAGATATAATCAGCCCCAGCATTTT.

This chain connects TRBV27 to TRBJ2-7, with 9 bases lining up with TRBD2. The CDR3 totals 17 residues. Unmatched junction bases numbered 17, after V lost 4 bases and J lost 7 bases. CDR1 is MNHEY and CDR2 is SMNVEV in the germline V gene (reference sequence). The CDR3 reads CASSSHRAGGIPKEQYF. The CDR3 nucleotides are TGTGCCAGCAGTTCCCACCGGGCGGGGGGGATTCCTAAAGAGCAGTACTTC.

The CDR3 reads CASSTGTGNFLGNEQFF. CDR3 in DNA: TGTGCCAGCTCGACCGGGACAGGTAATTTCTTAGGCAATGAGCAGTTCTTC. V and J are TRBV18 and TRBJ2-1; TRBD1 matches 8 bases. The length of the CDR3 is 17 residues. Germline CDR1 is KGHSH and CDR2 is LQKENI. After removal of 6 bases from V and 6 bases from J, the junction contained 16 bases not matched to a gene. Full variable domain (outside the CDR3, taken from reference TRBV18 and TRBJ2-1): NAGVMQNPRHLVRRRGQEARLRCSPMKGHSHVYWYRQLPEEGLKFMVYLQKENIIDESGMPKERFSAEFPKEGPSILRIQQVVRGDSAAYFCASSTGTGNFLGNEQFFGPGTRLTVL.

The CDR3 DNA follows: TGTGCCAGCAGCTTAAGACAGGGGAGTGATTCACCCCTCCACTTT. This encodes CASSLRQGSDSPLHF. This chain connects TRBV7-2 to TRBJ1-6, with 8 bases that match TRBD1. The CDR3 extends over 15 amino acids. Germline CDR1 is SGHTA and CDR2 is FQGNSA. V dropped 2 bases and J dropped 8; count of bases not matched to a gene: 5.

The chain couples TRBV7-9 to TRBJ2-2, with 8 bases identical to TRBD1. The germline V gene has CDR1 SEHNR and CDR2 FQNEAQ (reference sequence). V gave up 8 bases and J gave up 4 bases; unmatched junction bases: 15. There are 17 residues in the CDR3. CDR3 nucleotides: TGTGCCAGCGGAAACGACAGGGGAAACGTAGGCACCGGGGAGCTGTTTTTT. This translates into CASGNDRGNVGTGELFF.

V and J are TRBV6-6 and TRBJ2-1, with D possibly matching TRBD1 (5 bases). The CDR3 is made up of 14 amino acids. Germline V CDR1 and CDR2: MNHNY, SVGAGI (reference sequence). V was clipped by 2 bases and J by 6 bases, with 11 bases between them. CDR3 nucleotides: TGTGCCAGCAGTTACCCGGAACAGGTCAATGAGCAGTTCTTC. Residues: CASSYPEQVNEQFF.

J is TRBJ2-3 and V is TRBV4-1; D not certain. Trimming left V 3 bases short and J 4 bases short, with 11 bases between. This CDR3 is 14 amino acids long. Germline CDR1 reads MGHRA; CDR2 reads YSYEKL. CDR3: CASSHEPIADTQYF. The CDR3 DNA sequence: TGCGCCAGCAGCCATGAACCTATTGCAGATACGCAGTATTTT.

The V call is TRBV5-1, the J call TRBJ1-5; no firm D call. This CDR3 has 15 residues. Trimming removed 1 base at V and 0 bases at J, with 8 bases between. Looked up from germline, CDR1 is SGHRS and CDR2 is YFSETQ. Written as DNA, the CDR3 is TGCGCCAGCAGCTTGACGGGATCTAGCAATCAGCCCCAGCATTTT. Translating gives CASSLTGSSNQPQHF.

This clone was found a few times. The V gene is TRBV5-1, the J gene TRBJ1-1; D is ambiguous. The CDR3 spans 13 residues. The germline V gene encodes CDR1 SGHRS and CDR2 YFSETQ. V was trimmed by 1 base and J by 6 bases, leaving 10 bases between them. The CDR3 reads CASSLFGRAEAFF. DNA for the CDR3: TGCGCCAGCAGCTTGTTTGGGAGGGCTGAAGCTTTCTTT. Together with reference TRBV5-1 and TRBJ1-1, the CDR3 gives the full variable domain: KAGVTQTPRYLIKTRGQQVTLSCSPISGHRSVSWYQQTPGQGLQFLFEYFSETQRNKGNFPGRFSGRQFSNSRSEMNVSTLELGDSALYLCASSLFGRAEAFFGQGTRLTVV.

V gene TRBV13 combines with J gene TRBJ2-3; 12 nucleotides match TRBD2. V was clipped by 0 bases and J by 0 bases; unmatched bases: 1. CDR3 length: 17 residues. CDR1 and CDR2 (germline): PRHDT, FYEKMQ (reference sequence). CDR3 in amino acids: CASSLGLAGGSTDTQYF. CDR3 DNA sequence: TGTGCCAGCAGCTTAGGACTAGCGGGAGGAAGCACAGATACGCAGTATTTT.

This chain connects TRBV28 to TRBJ1-3, with TRBD1 matching 7 bases. Looked up from germline, CDR1 is MDHEN and CDR2 is SYDVKM. The CDR3 sequence is 13 residues long. J lost 7 bases, V lost 8 bases, and 8 bases had no gene match. The CDR3 loop is CASVEGAGNTIYF. For the CDR3, the DNA is TGTGCCAGCGTCGAGGGGGCAGGGAACACCATATATTTT.

The V call is TRBV30, the J call TRBJ1-5; D is unresolved. The CDR3 runs 13 residues. CDR1 GTSNPN and CDR2 SVGIG come from the germline V gene (reference sequence). The V end was cut by 0 bases, the J end by 7 bases, with 10 bases between. DNA of the CDR3: TGTGCCTGGAGTGTCACACCCAGGCAGCCCCAGCATTTT. This encodes CAWSVTPRQPQHF.

The chain couples TRBV19 to TRBJ1-3, with no clear D. The germline V gene encodes CDR1 LNHDA and CDR2 SQIVND (reference sequence). The CDR3 extends over 16 amino acids. Trimming removed 4 bases from V and 0 bases from J, with 13 bases in between. The DNA for the CDR3 is TGTGCCAGTAGTACCCCCATGACAAGCTCTGGAAACACCATATATTTT. Its protein product is CASSTPMTSSGNTIYF.

The chain carries TRBV10-3 and TRBJ2-1, with 7 bases lining up with TRBD1. Germline V lookup: CDR1 ENHRY, CDR2 SYGVKD. CDR3 size: 14 residues. The ends lost 0 bases at V and 5 bases at J; junction bases unmatched: 1. CDR3 coding DNA: TGTGCCATCAGTGAGTCGGGGACAGACAATGAGCAGTTCTTC. As protein: CAISESGTDNEQFF.

This clone was counted only a few times. The V call is TRBV5-1, the J call TRBJ2-3, with D perhaps matching TRBD2 (5 bases). V lost 2 bases and J lost 3, with 10 bases in between. Germline V gene lookup returns CDR1 SGHRS and CDR2 YFSETQ. The CDR3 spans 14 residues. The CDR3 protein is CASSLQSGTDTQYF. DNA of the CDR3: TGCGCCAGCAGCTTACAATCGGGGACAGATACGCAGTATTTT.

The gene calls are TRBV13 and TRBJ2-5; TRBD1 agrees at 7 bases. This CDR3 is 16 amino acids long. The junction had 11 bases not matched to a gene; V was cut back by 5 bases and J by 2 bases. CDR1 and CDR2 from the germline V gene are PRHDT and FYEKMQ (reference sequence). In nucleotides, the CDR3 is TGTGCCAGCAGCCCCGACAGGGTGTCGGGGCAAGAGACCCAGTACTTC. Protein: CASSPDRVSGQETQYF.

The chain couples TRBV29-1 to TRBJ2-7; 7 positions agree with TRBD1. V lost 6 bases to trimming and J lost 5 bases; unmatched junction nucleotides: 13. The CDR3 has 14 amino acids. The germline V gene encodes CDR1 SQVTM and CDR2 ANQGSEA. This CDR3 reads CSVLGTEGRDEQYF. Here the CDR3 DNA reads TGCAGCGTGCTGGGGACAGAAGGTAGGGACGAGCAGTACTTC.

This clone was counted once. This chain joins TRBV7-2 and TRBJ2-7; 9 positions match TRBD1. V lost 2 bases to trimming and J lost 1 base; unmatched junction nucleotides: 3. This CDR3 is built from 15 residues. Germline-derived CDR1 and CDR2 are SGHTA and FQGNSA. The CDR3 spells CASSLNGQGSYEQYF. In DNA, the CDR3 is TGTGCCAGCAGCTTAAATGGACAGGGGTCCTACGAGCAGTACTTC.

The chain recombines TRBV6-5 with TRBJ2-1; D unclear. Trimming left V 9 bases short and J 1 base short, with 13 bases between. The CDR3 spans 14 residues. The germline V gene has CDR1 MNHEY and CDR2 SVGAGI. As DNA, the CDR3 is TGTGCCAGTACACCCCCTTTTTCCTACAATGAGCAGTTCTTC. It yields the protein CASTPPFSYNEQFF.

The chain links TRBV7-8 to TRBJ2-5; 7 bases map to TRBD1. This CDR3 comprises 13 residues. The germline V gene has CDR1 SGHVS and CDR2 FQNEAQ. The V gene end was trimmed by 4 bases and the J gene end by 7 bases; junction bases not matched to a gene: 6. The CDR3: CASSYDREGTQYF. The CDR3 DNA reads as TGTGCCAGCAGCTACGACAGGGAAGGGACCCAGTACTTC.

The rearrangement links TRBV10-1 to TRBJ2-1, with D unclear. This CDR3 spans 13 amino acids. V lost 8 bases to trimming and J lost 3 bases, with 11 bases between them. In germline, CDR1 is WNHNN, CDR2 SYGVQD (reference sequence). In nucleotides, the CDR3 is TGCGCCAGCTGGGCCGCCTTCTACAATGAGCAGTTCTTC. Translating it yields CASWAAFYNEQFF.

The V call is TRBV27, the J call TRBJ1-1; D possibly corresponds to TRBD1 (6 bases). This CDR3 has 12 amino acids. The germline V and J ends were trimmed by 8 bases and 5 bases, with 12 bases remaining between them. Germline V gene lookup returns CDR1 MNHEY and CDR2 SMNVEV (reference sequence). DNA of the CDR3: TGTGCCAGCGGGCAGGGGTGGACTGAAGCTTTCTTT. Amino acids: CASGQGWTEAFF.

The chain recombines TRBV7-2 with TRBJ2-5; tentatively, D is TRBD2 (5 bases). Trimming took 4 bases from V and 8 from J, leaving 11 bases between them. Per germline, CDR1 SGHTA and CDR2 FQGNSA. The CDR3 is 12 residues long. The CDR3 sequence: CASSSPGNTQYF. The CDR3 bases are TGTGCCAGCAGCTCCCCCGGGAACACCCAGTACTTC.

The chain has TRBV7-8 and TRBJ2-1; 9 bases are shared with TRBD2. The CDR3 loop spans 15 amino acids. V lost 1 base and J lost 4; bases outside the gene matches: 2. Looked up from germline, CDR1 is SGHVS and CDR2 is FQNEAQ. The CDR3 DNA is TGTGCCAGCAGCTTAGTGCGGGGGGGATACAATGAGCAGTTCTTC. It encodes CASSLVRGGYNEQFF.

This clone occurred a few times. The rearrangement links TRBV5-1 to TRBJ1-1, with TRBD1 identical over 7 bases. The CDR3 has 15 amino acids. The V segment lost 4 bases and the J segment 4 bases; nucleotides outside the gene matches: 10. Germline values: CDR1 SGHRS, CDR2 YFSETQ. This chain's CDR3 is CASSPRTGLTTEAFF. The CDR3 DNA reads TGCGCCAGCAGCCCCCGGACAGGCCTAACCACTGAAGCTTTCTTT.

V is TRBV25-1 and J is TRBJ2-1; D is perhaps TRBD1 (6 bases). V gave up 4 bases and J gave up 7 bases, with 20 bases separating them. The CDR3 has 16 residues. Germline V CDR1 and CDR2: MGHDK, SYGVNS. The CDR3 coding sequence is TGTGCCAGCAGTGTATTGGACAGCAACCTAGGAAATGAGCAGTTCTTC. It is translated as CASSVLDSNLGNEQFF.

This chain links TRBV5-6 with TRBJ1-2; D possibly corresponds to TRBD1 (5 bases). V dropped 3 bases and J dropped 4 bases, with 22 bases sitting between them. The germline V gene has CDR1 SGHDT and CDR2 YYEEEE. The length of the CDR3 is 17 residues. CDR3 sequence reads: CASSSLGQPYALYGYTF. CDR3 DNA sequence: TGTGCCAGCAGCTCCCTTGGACAACCGTATGCCCTCTATGGCTACACCTTC.

V usage is TRBV10-3 and J usage is TRBJ2-5; 9 bases map to TRBD2. V gave up 4 bases and J gave up 2 bases; unmatched junction bases: 8. The CDR3 extends over 16 amino acids. The germline V gene has CDR1 ENHRY and CDR2 SYGVKD. The CDR3 region is CAISGGTAGGQETQYF. The CDR3 region has the DNA TGTGCCATCAGTGGGGGAACAGCGGGGGGACAAGAGACCCAGTACTTC.